This TCR beta chain was profiled in a study of early T cells in non-severe SARS-CoV-2 infection. The CDR3 is 15 residues long. Germline loops: CDR1 DFQATT, CDR2 SNEGSKA (reference sequence). With 3 bases clipped from V and 5 bases from J, the junction kept 9 bases outside the gene matches. The library protocol tagged individual cDNA molecules with unique molecular identifiers. TCRdb re-called the 5' RACE reads with MiXCR, one entry per CDR3 protein. The sample has 40,000 to 55,000 distinct CDR3 sequences; approximately 13% are singletons. The rearrangement joins TRBV20-1 to TRBJ2-2; 7 bases line up with TRBD1. This TCR was sampled from an adult who was a healthcare worker with PCR-confirmed SARS-CoV-2 infection or an uninfected control (not recorded which). Sequencing used whole blood. The CDR3 loop reads CSARQLSTGTGELFF. Here the CDR3 DNA reads TGCAGTGCTAGGCAATTATCGACAGGGACCGGGGAGCTGTTTTTT.